This TCR beta chain is drawn from a study of blood T cells in healthy people across ages (dated by TCRdb to 2015 to 2017). Regarding the research as a whole: Template switching captured roughly one uniquely barcoded TCR beta cDNA molecule per two T cells in model experiments. The donors were split into four age groups: young (average 16 years), middle-aged (about 40), aged (62) and long-lived (roughly 86). Using deep sequencing normalized with unique cDNA molecular identifiers, the study measured how TCR beta repertoire diversity changes with age. Donors of different ages were randomly distributed across sequencing lanes to avoid experimental bias. The study analyzed two additional independent replicas of 1 million unique cDNA reads from the same blood draw for two donors, one aged 18 to 29 and one aged 80 or older.

To note about this clonotype: Its antigen is unknown. Base qualities were left out, and no much larger clone turns up one base away.

V sheds 5 bases and J sheds 2 bases, leaving 6 bases between their ends. The CDR3 starts with the cysteine, ends with the phenylalanine, and has 12 residues. The entry retains the CDR3 DNA only, 36 bases that are in frame from base 1. The germline V gene yields MNHEY for CDR1 and SVGEGT for CDR2. The paper as a whole reports these results and caveats: The CMV infection status of donors was not known, potentially confounding age-related changes in expanded clonotypes. Estimates of total diversity based on one million sequenced T cells were regarded as lower bounds and as underestimates. Bulk unsorted PBMC profiling prevented conclusive comparison of naive and antigen-experienced compartments. Observed TCR beta diversity per million T cells fell roughly linearly with age, and a significant reduction was already apparent by age around 40. There was a strong correlation between observed TCR beta diversity and the percentage of naive T cells measured by flow cytometry. Compared with the aged group, the long-lived group had more naive CD4+ T cells, fewer expanded clones and increased TCR diversity, suggesting age selection.

Donors were a few dozen systemically healthy Caucasian individuals from Russia aged roughly 6 to 95 years. Each donor gave about 11 milliliters of peripheral blood, drawn into EDTA-treated Vacutainer tubes. Ficoll-Paque density-gradient centrifugation was used to isolate PBMCs, with at least 6.5 million per sample. Total RNA, at least 6 micrograms per sample, was extracted from PBMCs with Trizol reagent. The percentages of naive CD45RAhigh/CD27high T cells were determined by flow cytometry on a PBMC aliquot from every donor. The library came from 5' RACE. The data were produced on an Illumina HiSeq 2500. The second PCR ran for about 6 to 12 cycles and used a J-beta primer mix along with a sample-barcoded 5' primer. Each TCR beta cDNA molecule received a unique molecular identifier from a template-switch 5' adaptor carrying 12 random nucleotides. Each sample yielded at least 2.5 million CDR3-containing paired-end reads. All of the RNA was converted into first-strand cDNA using the Mint cDNA synthesis kit, with a TRBC-specific oligonucleotide serving as the primer. After uracil-DNA glycosylase treatment, a first 18-cycle PCR used universal primers M1SS and BC2_uni_R on all cDNA. The published analysis was carried out like this. For normalization, 1 million high-quality reads, each with a distinct molecular identifier, were randomly selected from each sample. Instead of being binned into consensus sequences, reads that shared molecular identifiers were thrown out. CDR3 identification, clonotype clustering and error correction used MiTCR with a Q25 quality threshold and the strictest error-elimination algorithm. A nonparametric unseen species model with Euler transformation was used to estimate a lower bound on total TCR beta diversity. The raw public data were reprocessed by TCRdb itself: fastp quality trimming at Q25, MiXCR clonotype calling, in-frame beta chains only. For every CDR3 protein sequence, its rows merge into one entry that carries the most common genes and DNA. These V and J calls derive from TCRdb rather than the authors' analysis. The sample includes about 1.4 million distinct CDR3 sequences, with roughly 59% observed a single time. The ten largest clones add up to over 6.5% of the sample.

Input material: blood. This TCR came from a man aged 18 to 29 in good health. Recombination joined TRBV6-2 or TRBV6-3 with TRBJ1-1, with no D gene named confidently. In nucleotides, the sequence is TGTGCCAGCAGTGACCCCAACACTGAAGCTTTCTTT. The encoded protein is CASSDPNTEAFF.